This T cell receptor beta chain was identified in a study of cytomegalovirus exposure and HLA in healthy donors. Use of 60 Vbeta and 13 Jbeta primers characterized the PCR. The assay was immunoSEQ multiplex PCR, and TCRdb's table has in-frame clones only and misses some. The sample comprises 110,000 to 150,000 clones, about 80% of which are singletons, and around 5% rests with the top ten. This CDR3 region has 16 residues. The germline V and J ends were trimmed by 1 base and 7 bases, with 19 bases remaining between them. The germline CDR1 and CDR2 sequences are SGHVS and FNYEAQ. Study observations and caveats: CMV antigen specificity of three CMV-associated chains was confirmed in vitro. Using the classifier, cytomegalovirus status was reportedly diagnosed with high specificity and sensitivity. Most TCR beta V segments were productive about 87% or about 30% of the time in an earlier analysis.

With regard to this clone: The target antigen is unknown.

The receptor was derived from a male donor in good health and CMV-seronegative. Sequencing was done on a sample of PBMCs. This chain joins TRBV7-6 and TRBJ2-5; D is possibly TRBD1 (6 bases). CDR3 amino acids: CASSLEDSIAGGTQYF. DNA for the CDR3: TGTGCCAGCAGCTTAGAGGACAGCATCGCGGGTGGGACCCAGTACTTC.